These 21 T cell receptor beta chains came from one sample sequenced in a study of T cell repertoires in cytomegalovirus infection. MiXCR, applied by TCRdb to the reads, yields one record per CDR3 protein. The sample holds around 740,000 distinct CDR3 sequences, approximately 34% seen once. The sequencing input was PBMCs. The receptor source for this set is a human donor in good health (CMV status not recorded). Some clones in this sample may be carry-over from other donors' samples.

This clonotype was detected once. This chain joins TRBV7-6 and TRBJ2-3; tentatively, D is TRBD1 or TRBD2 (6 bases each). CDR1 is SGHVS and CDR2 is FNYEAQ in the germline V gene. CDR3 length: 16 residues. Trimming took off 5 bases at V and 4 bases at J, with 19 bases between the two ends. CDR3 loop: CASSEQGRGMADTQYF. The CDR3 DNA reads as TGTGCCAGCAGCGAACAGGGACGGGGGATGGCAGATACGCAGTATTTT.

About this clonotype itself: The junction and the germline gene differ at one end; a read error may be behind it. The chain employs TRBV7-8 and TRBJ1-4; D may be TRBD1 (5 bases). The CDR3 spans 14 residues. Germline V gene lookup returns CDR1 SGHVS and CDR2 FQNEAQ. The CDR3 spells CASSLEGRNEKMFF. In DNA form, the CDR3 reads TGTGCAAGCAGCTTAGAGGGACGGAATGAAAAAATGTTTTTT.

This clonotype was observed a few times. V gene TRBV27 combines with J gene TRBJ1-1, with D unclear. Trimming removed 3 bases from V and 4 bases from J, with 12 bases in between. Germline values: CDR1 MNHEY, CDR2 SMNVEV (reference sequence). This CDR3 spans 14 amino acids. The CDR3 nucleotides are TGTGCCAGCAGTTTTGCTCGCTCAGGCACTGAAGCTTTCTTT. This encodes CASSFARSGTEAFF.

The V gene is TRBV27, the J gene TRBJ1-6; D is unclear. From germline, CDR1 is MNHEY and CDR2 SMNVEV (reference sequence). V shed 3 bases and J shed 6 bases, with 12 bases lying between them. This CDR3 region has 15 residues. The chain's CDR3 is CASSFSSAVNSPLHF. CDR3 bases: TGTGCCAGCAGTTTCTCCTCGGCGGTTAATTCACCCCTCCACTTT.

The chain has TRBV4-2 and TRBJ2-1; TRBD2 aligns across 9 bases. J gave up 8 bases and V 0 bases, and 14 bases lay outside the gene matches. Germline V gene data show CDR1 as LGHNA and CDR2 as YNFKEQ. CDR3 length equals 18 residues. CDR3 protein: CASSQDYGGRVFGDEQFF. CDR3 nucleotides: TGTGCCAGCAGCCAAGACTATGGCGGGAGGGTTTTTGGGGATGAGCAGTTCTTC.

A few counts support this clonotype. V usage is TRBV6-1 and J usage is TRBJ2-1, with D uncertain. This CDR3 has 12 residues. From germline, CDR1 is MNHNS and CDR2 SASEGT. V was trimmed by 1 base and J by 9 bases, leaving 7 bases between them. This CDR3 reads CASSEVLSEQFF. As DNA, the CDR3 is TGTGCCAGCAGTGAAGTCTTGTCTGAGCAGTTCTTC.

This sequence joins TRBV24-1 and TRBJ2-2; 7 bases line up with TRBD2. V was clipped by 0 bases and J by 8 bases; unmatched bases: 11. CDR3 length: 17 amino acids. The V gene's germline CDR1 is KGHDR and CDR2 SFDVKD. CDR3 nucleotide sequence: TGTGCCACCAGTGATTTGCGTGGGAGGGCCACTGCGGGGGAGCTGTTTTTT. This translates into CATSDLRGRATAGELFF.

This clonotype has more than one count but fewer than ten. The chain recombines TRBV7-9 with TRBJ1-1; possibly TRBD1 for D (5 bases). This CDR3 is 14 amino acids long. The V end lost 1 base, the J end lost 12 bases, and 18 bases lay between the germline ends. Germline assignment: CDR1 SEHNR and CDR2 FQNEAQ (reference sequence). This CDR3 reads CASSLEGVGGSSFF. CDR3 bases: TGTGCCAGCAGCTTAGAAGGAGTGGGGGGATCGTCTTTCTTT.

In its sample, this clonotype was seen a few times. This rearrangement joins TRBV5-4 to TRBJ1-2; TRBD1 matches at 10 bases. Germline-derived CDR1 and CDR2 are SGHNT and YYREEE (reference sequence). V lost 0 bases, J lost 1 base, and 3 bases stayed unmatched. CDR3 length: 16 residues. The CDR3 sequence is CASSLERTGGNYGYTF. The CDR3 region has the DNA TGTGCCAGCAGCTTGGAAAGGACAGGGGGTAACTATGGCTACACCTTC.

In its sample, this clonotype was seen many times. This sequence joins TRBV7-2 and TRBJ2-1; TRBD2 agrees at 7 bases. CDR1 and CDR2 (germline): SGHTA, FQGNSA. The V segment lost 1 base and the J segment 6 bases; nucleotides outside the gene matches: 3. The CDR3 sequence is 14 residues long. In DNA, the CDR3 is TGTGCCAGCAGCTTAGGGGGACTAAGCAATGAGCAGTTCTTC. It translates to CASSLGGLSNEQFF.

This clonotype was picked up many times. The rearrangement uses TRBV7-6 and TRBJ1-1; D unclear. Germline V gene data show CDR1 as SGHVS and CDR2 as FNYEAQ. With 3 bases removed from V and 0 bases from J, the gap between germline ends came to 11 bases. The CDR3 runs 15 residues. CDR3 protein: CASSFDQRMNTEAFF. In DNA form, the CDR3 reads TGTGCCAGCAGCTTTGACCAGCGAATGAACACTGAAGCTTTCTTT.

There are a few counts of this clonotype. The rearrangement links TRBV28 to TRBJ2-3, with 9 bases identical to TRBD2. Germline CDR1 MDHEN, CDR2 SYDVKM. J lost 3 bases, V lost 4 bases, and 11 bases had no gene match. CDR3 length: 17 residues. The CDR3 sequence is CASSWVAGASPTDTQYF. The CDR3 nucleotides read TGTGCCAGCAGTTGGGTAGCGGGAGCATCGCCGACAGATACGCAGTATTTT. Looking up the rest from reference TRBV28 and TRBJ2-3 gives the full variable domain: DVKVTQSSRYLVKRTGEKVFLECVQDMDHENMFWYRQDPGLGLRLIYFSYDVKMKEKGDIPEGYSVSREKKERFSLILESASTNQTSMYLCASSWVAGASPTDTQYFGPGTRLTVL.

The chain carries TRBV10-3 and TRBJ2-3, with 7 bases fitting TRBD1. CDR1 and CDR2 from the germline V gene are ENHRY and SYGVKD. This CDR3 comprises 14 residues. Losses at the gene ends were 0 bases for V and 3 bases for J; bases not matched to a gene: 0. The CDR3 DNA reads as TGTGCCATCAGTGAGTCGACAGGGACAGATACGCAGTATTTT. Its protein product is CAISESTGTDTQYF.

This clonotype has more than one count but fewer than ten. This chain uses TRBV5-5 with TRBJ2-1; the match to TRBD2 covers 13 bases. This CDR3 has 20 amino acids. Germline trimming cut 2 bases from V and 0 bases from J; bases unmatched to any gene: 11. Germline CDR1 reads SGHKS; CDR2 reads YYEKEE (reference sequence). The CDR3, as DNA: TGTGCCAGCAGCTTCTTCGGCCCCGGGACTAGCGGGGACTCCTACAATGAGCAGTTCTTC. It yields the protein CASSFFGPGTSGDSYNEQFF.

The chain uses TRBV28 and TRBJ1-5, with TRBD1 as a possible D gene (5 bases). The CDR3 extends over 15 amino acids. Germline V lookup: CDR1 MDHEN, CDR2 SYDVKM. The germline V and J ends were trimmed by 3 bases and 5 bases, with 14 bases remaining between them. The CDR3 nucleotides are TGTGCCAGCAGTTTGGGGCAGGGTGTTTATCAGCCCCAGCATTTT. Protein: CASSLGQGVYQPQHF.

The chain employs TRBV11-2 and TRBJ1-6; D possibly corresponds to TRBD1 (5 bases). Germline V gene lookup returns CDR1 SGHAT and CDR2 FQNNGV. V was clipped by 8 bases and J by 10 bases, with 15 bases between them. The CDR3 sequence is 13 residues long. CDR3 protein: CASCRTLGSPLHF. The CDR3 coding sequence is TGTGCCAGCTGCAGGACACTTGGGTCACCCCTCCACTTT.

Here the CDR3 DNA reads TGTGCCAGCCGGACGGAGAGCTCCTACGAGCAGTACTTC. Its translation is CASRTESSYEQYF. The V gene is TRBV14, the J gene TRBJ2-7, with D unresolved. This CDR3 contains 13 residues. Germline loops: CDR1 SGHDN, CDR2 FVKESK. Trimming shortened V by 8 bases and J by 0 bases, and 11 bases separated the two germline ends.

The chain is built from TRBV12-3 or TRBV12-4 and TRBJ2-1, with 7 nucleotides matching TRBD2. The CDR3 consists of 13 residues. V trimming: 6 bases; J trimming: 6 bases; junction bases outside the gene matches: 5. CDR3 amino acids: CASSLGTINEQFF. The DNA for the CDR3 is TGTGCCAGCAGCCTCGGGACTATCAATGAGCAGTTCTTC.

In this sample, this clonotype turned up a few times. The V and J genes are TRBV7-2 and TRBJ1-2, with D maybe TRBD1 (5 bases). Per the germline V gene, CDR1 is SGHTA and CDR2 is FQGNSA. The V and J ends lost 5 bases and 7 bases respectively, with 14 bases between them. This CDR3 region has 13 residues. CDR3 nucleotides: TGTGCCAGCAGCCAAAACAGGCGAAGTGGCTACACCTTC. Protein sequence: CASSQNRRSGYTF.

The chain recombines TRBV19 with TRBJ1-5, with D unresolved. Germline V gene data show CDR1 as LNHDA and CDR2 as SQIVND (reference sequence). This CDR3 is 15 amino acids long. With 3 bases removed from V and 4 bases from J, the gap between germline ends came to 13 bases. For the CDR3, the DNA is TGTGCCAGTAGTATCACCGGGCGGGGAAATCAGCCCCAGCATTTT. Translation gives CASSITGRGNQPQHF.

Worth noting for this clonotype: The conserved phenylalanine or tryptophan normally closing the CDR3 is absent here, so this likely arose from a read error. This chain links TRBV28 with TRBJ2-1, with a possible D match to TRBD2 (5 bases). Germline assignment: CDR1 MDHEN and CDR2 SYDVKM. V lost 6 bases and J 10 bases, leaving 25 bases between the germline ends. The CDR3 loop spans 16 amino acids. As DNA, the CDR3 is TGTGCCAGCAGGAAGACTACCGCGGATCCCTTCGAGGAGCAGTTCTTA. Amino acids: CASRKTTADPFEEQFL.